This TCR beta chain was sequenced for a study of vaccination and CD4 T cells after COVID-19. With regard to this clonotype: Antigen specificity is unknown.

The Oncomine TCR Beta short-read assay generated sequence data from the DNA of cultured CD4+ T cells. TCRdb reanalysed the PCR reads using MiXCR and keeps one entry per CDR3 protein. The data hold roughly 13,000 distinct CDR3 sequences, with roughly 61% observed a single time. The treatment was: roughly 11-day PBMC culture with coronavirus spike peptide pools or control peptides (ViraFEST assay). From germline, CDR1 is MNHEY and CDR2 SVGEGT. This CDR3 is 16 amino acids long. Trimming removed 7 bases at V and 2 bases at J, with 17 bases between. The chain employs TRBV6-2 or TRBV6-3 and TRBJ2-2; D may be TRBD2 (6 bases). This receptor was taken from a human donor who had recovered from COVID-19. Sequences were obtained from CD4+ T cells from blood, cultured in vitro. The CDR3 coding sequence is TGTGCCAGCAAAGATCGGGAGCGGGCAAACACCGGGGAGCTGTTTTTT. This translates into CASKDRERANTGELFF.